Presented here are 16 T cell receptor beta chains from one specimen sequenced in a study of T cells after posttransplantation cyclophosphamide. Here immunoSEQ multiplex PCR was the method, and the copy in TCRdb shows in-frame clones only, minus some. The sample was found to contain about 24,000 clones, and every one recurs. What was sequenced was PBMCs. The receptors derive from a woman aged 60-75 years in good health, CMV-negative, and a related stem cell transplant donor.

CDR3 bases: TGTGCCACCAGCAGACTCCCGGGGGACCCTAACTATGGCTACACCTTC. Translation gives CATSRLPGDPNYGYTF. V is TRBV15 and J is TRBJ1-2, with D possibly matching TRBD1 (5 bases). CDR1 and CDR2 (germline): LNHNV, YYDKDF (reference sequence). This CDR3 spans 16 amino acids. The V end was cut by 2 bases, the J end by 0 bases, with 13 bases between.

The chain has TRBV16 and TRBJ2-6; D call uncertain. Germline assignment: CDR1 KGHSY and CDR2 FQNENV. V lost 0 bases and J 2 bases, leaving 5 bases between the germline ends. This CDR3 comprises 15 residues. The CDR3 DNA reads TGTGCCAGCAGCCAATCGCCAGCTGGGGCCAACGTCCTGACTTTC. Encoded protein: CASSQSPAGANVLTF.

Details on this clone: The junction departs from the called germline gene at one end, perhaps through a read error. The DNA of the CDR3 is TGTGCCAGCAGCGGCCATCCCGAAGAACAGGGTTCCTTC. Protein product: CASSGHPEEQGSF. The gene calls are TRBV9 and TRBJ1-2, with D possibly TRBD1 on 6 matching bases. The germline CDR1 and CDR2 sequences are SGDLS and YYNGEE. The CDR3 runs to 13 residues.

Ten or more counts support this clone. Other DNA sequences from this sample encode an identical CDR3 as well. The chain uses TRBV18 and TRBJ2-3, with no clear D. CDR3 length equals 16 residues. V was cut by 1 base and J by 2 bases, with 13 bases left in between. The germline CDR1 and CDR2 sequences are KGHSH and LQKENI. The CDR3: CASSPLPRGNTDTQYF. CDR3 nucleotide sequence: TGTGCCAGCTCACCACTCCCCCGAGGTAACACAGATACGCAGTATTTT.

This clone is judged medium-sized (0.01 to 0.1%). The genes are TRBV30 and TRBJ2-7; 9 bases are a match to TRBD2. There are 15 residues in the CDR3. Per germline, CDR1 GTSNPN and CDR2 SVGIG (reference sequence). V trimming: 1 base; J trimming: 3 bases; junction bases outside the gene matches: 7. CDR3 DNA: TGTGCCTGGAGTGGCGCGGCGGGAGGGTACTACGAGCAGTACTTC. Amino acid sequence: CAWSGAAGGYYEQYF.

In this sample, this clone turned up many times. The genes are TRBV6-6 and TRBJ2-3, with 8 bases fitting TRBD2. V dropped 7 bases and J dropped 0; count of bases not matched to a gene: 3. CDR1 is MNHNY, CDR2 SVGAGI, per germline (reference sequence). This CDR3 contains 14 residues. The CDR3 DNA reads as TGTGCCAGCACGCGGGGGGCGAGCACAGATACGCAGTATTTT. Translating gives CASTRGASTDTQYF.

The gene calls are TRBV7-9 and TRBJ2-1, with D tentatively TRBD1 (5 bases). Germline CDR1 and CDR2: SEHNR and FQNEAQ (reference sequence). The germline V and J ends were trimmed by 1 base and 9 bases, with 7 bases remaining between them. The CDR3 contains 12 residues. CDR3 bases: TGTGCCAGCAGCTTAGGGGGCGGTGAGCAGTTCTTC. It codes for CASSLGGGEQFF.

This clone was detected many times. J is TRBJ2-2 and V is TRBV7-2; TRBD2 matches 9 bases. The V gene's germline CDR1 is SGHTA and CDR2 FQGNSA. Unmatched junction bases numbered 3, after V lost 0 bases and J lost 4 bases. This CDR3 region has 16 residues. Written as DNA, the CDR3 is TGTGCCAGCAGCTTAGCGGGCGGGAGGGGCACCGGGGAGCTGTTTTTT. Translating it yields CASSLAGGRGTGELFF.

This clone was observed many times. The chain couples TRBV6-6 to TRBJ1-1; 9 bases line up with TRBD1. Germline V gene lookup returns CDR1 MNHNY and CDR2 SVGAGI (reference sequence). Trimming removed 6 bases from V and 0 bases from J; junction bases left unmatched: 2. The CDR3 is made up of 14 amino acids. Written as DNA, the CDR3 is TGTGCCAGCAGGACAGGGGGGTTGAACACTGAAGCTTTCTTT. Its protein is CASRTGGLNTEAFF.

This clone was observed many times. The gene calls are TRBV6-1 and TRBJ1-1; a weak D match, TRBD1 (5 bases). Looked up from germline, CDR1 is MNHNS and CDR2 is SASEGT. V was shortened by 4 bases and J by 6 bases, with 12 bases between the two germline ends. CDR3 size: 13 residues. The CDR3 sequence: CASSGAQGSEAFF. Here the CDR3 DNA reads TGTGCCAGCAGTGGGGCCCAGGGCTCTGAAGCTTTCTTT.

There are a few counts of this clone. V and J are TRBV29-1 and TRBJ2-2; D might be TRBD1 (5 bases). The V and J ends lost 4 bases and 2 bases respectively, with 11 bases between them. The CDR3 extends over 14 amino acids. Per germline, CDR1 SQVTM and CDR2 ANQGSEA. In DNA form, the CDR3 reads TGCAGCGTTGGGGGCGCAGGTAACACCGGGGAGCTGTTTTTT. Amino acids: CSVGGAGNTGELFF.

In its sample, this clone was seen many times. The chain combines TRBV27 with TRBJ1-2; no clear D gene. CDR1 is MNHEY and CDR2 is SMNVEV in the germline V gene (reference sequence). The CDR3 runs 14 residues. V dropped 2 bases and J dropped 4 bases, with 11 bases sitting between them. The CDR3 coding sequence is TGTGCCAGCAGTTTAGGCTACCGAGGCTATGGCTACACCTTC. Its protein is CASSLGYRGYGYTF.

This clone showed up just a few times. J is TRBJ2-4 and V is TRBV15; weak D call: TRBD2 (6 bases). CDR1 is LNHNV and CDR2 is YYDKDF in the germline V gene (reference sequence). This CDR3 region has 14 residues. V shed 5 bases and J shed 12 bases, with 20 bases lying between them. This CDR3 reads CATSARLEGKGQYF. CDR3 in DNA: TGTGCCACCAGCGCCCGGTTGGAGGGTAAGGGTCAGTACTTC.

The table lists this clone with many counts. This chain connects TRBV7-3 to TRBJ2-2, with 8 bases lining up with TRBD1. From germline, CDR1 is SGHTA and CDR2 FQGTGA. J was trimmed by 5 bases and V by 1 base; bases with no gene match: 6. CDR3 length equals 16 residues. CDR3 loop: CASSLRQGARTGELFF. The CDR3 nucleotides are TGTGCCAGCAGCTTAAGGCAGGGGGCACGAACCGGGGAGCTGTTTTTT. Using reference TRBV7-3 and TRBJ2-2 for the parts outside the CDR3, the full variable domain is GAGVSQTPSNKVTEKGKYVELRCDPISGHTALYWYRQSLGQGPEFLIYFQGTGAADDSGLPNDRFFAVRPEGSVSTLKIQRTERGDSAVYLCASSLRQGARTGELFFGEGSRLTVL.

This clone was seen ten or more times. This chain uses TRBV4-3 with TRBJ1-4, with 10 bases fitting TRBD1. The V gene end was trimmed by 6 bases and the J gene end by 11 bases; junction bases not matched to a gene: 15. The CDR3 runs to 16 residues. Germline assignment: CDR1 LGHNA and CDR2 YSLEER. The CDR3 loop is CASSRGLDRGIEKLFF. CDR3 bases: TGCGCCAGCAGTCGAGGACTGGACAGGGGGATTGAGAAACTGTTTTTT.

This clone was recorded many times. The chain recombines TRBV28 with TRBJ2-7; 7 nucleotides match TRBD2. V dropped 6 bases and J dropped 3; count of bases not matched to a gene: 8. The CDR3 runs to 14 residues. CDR1 MDHEN and CDR2 SYDVKM come from the germline V gene. The DNA for the CDR3 is TGTGCCAGCAGCTCCCCGGGCGGGAGCTACGAGCAGTACTTC. This encodes CASSSPGGSYEQYF.